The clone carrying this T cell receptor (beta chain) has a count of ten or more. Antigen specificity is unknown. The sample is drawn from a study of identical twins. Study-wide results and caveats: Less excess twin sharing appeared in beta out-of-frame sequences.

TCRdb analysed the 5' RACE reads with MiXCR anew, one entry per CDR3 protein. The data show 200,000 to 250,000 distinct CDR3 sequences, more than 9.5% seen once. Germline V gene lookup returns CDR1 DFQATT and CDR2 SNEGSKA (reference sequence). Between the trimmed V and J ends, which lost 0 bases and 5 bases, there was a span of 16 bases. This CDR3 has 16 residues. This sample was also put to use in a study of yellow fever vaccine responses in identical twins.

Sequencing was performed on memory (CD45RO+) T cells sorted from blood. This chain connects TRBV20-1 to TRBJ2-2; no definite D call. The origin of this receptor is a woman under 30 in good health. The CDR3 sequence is CSARDLTPGETGELFF. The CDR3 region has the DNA TGCAGTGCTAGAGATCTAACGCCTGGAGAGACCGGGGAGCTGTTTTTT.